This paragraph reports one TCR beta chain. This entry is derived from a study of blood T cell repertoires in COVID-19. Looking at the study overall: COVID-19 samples, acute and convalescent, were from the United States, Italy and Spain.

CDR1 MNHEY and CDR2 SMNVEV come from the germline V gene (reference sequence). This CDR3 spans 19 amino acids. After removal of 2 bases from V and 4 bases from J, the junction contained 18 bases not matched to a gene. Sequenced by immunoSEQ multiplex PCR; TCRdb stores in-frame clones only, minus some. The table lists 55,000 to 80,000 clones, roughly 86% of them singletons. The rearrangement links TRBV27 to TRBJ2-3; 7 nucleotides agree with TRBD2. The source of this sequence is a human donor in a cohort sampled during active COVID-19. Sequencing used peripheral blood. The CDR3: CASSLIPLDGAGVADTQYF. Written as DNA, the CDR3 is TGTGCCAGCAGTTTAATCCCCCTCGACGGGGCGGGGGTTGCAGATACGCAGTATTTT.